The 15 T cell receptor beta chains in this list originate from one sample, sequenced in a study of OX40 agonist ivuxolimab in advanced cancers. Clones were read by immunoSEQ multiplex PCR, and TCRdb kept only the in-frame ones, dropping some. Found here are about 87,000 clones, less than 90% of them singletons; the top ten hold 0.7% to 0.9%. The sample consisted of CD4+ or CD8+ T cells sorted from blood, taken in a trial of the OX40 agonist ivuxolimab. The origin of the receptors is an adult with an advanced solid tumor such as melanoma, head and neck, liver or kidney cancer.

Concerning this clone itself: A read error may produce the germline difference seen at one junction end. This chain joins TRBV5-6 and TRBJ2-5, with D unresolved. CDR3 length: 13 amino acids. CDR1 and CDR2 (germline): SGHDT, YYEEEE. DNA of the CDR3: TGTGCCAGCAGCTTGGAGGGTCAAGATACCCAGTACTTC. Protein: CASSLEGQDTQYF.

The V call is TRBV2, the J call TRBJ2-3; D unclear. The CDR3 has 13 residues. The germline V gene has CDR1 SNHLY and CDR2 FYNNEI. V was cut by 6 bases and J by 5 bases, with 12 bases left in between. The CDR3 DNA reads as TGTGCCAGCAGCTACTCCTCCAGAGATACGCAGTATTTT. Protein sequence: CASSYSSRDTQYF.

V usage is TRBV7-7 and J usage is TRBJ1-1; D call uncertain. Germline loops: CDR1 SSHAT, CDR2 FNYEAQ (reference sequence). V dropped 4 bases and J dropped 0 bases, with 6 bases sitting between them. This CDR3 is built from 13 residues. CDR3 nucleotide sequence: TGTGCCAGCAGCTCACAGCTGAACACTGAAGCTTTCTTT. Its translation: CASSSQLNTEAFF.

The V gene is TRBV7-9, the J gene TRBJ2-7; no reliable D call. The length of the CDR3 is 14 residues. The germline gives CDR1 SEHNR, CDR2 FQNEAQ (reference sequence). Trimming pared 2 bases from V and 9 bases from J, leaving 17 bases between. This chain's CDR3 is CASSLSGLYEWQYF. The CDR3 DNA follows: TGTGCCAGCAGCTTATCGGGCCTCTACGAGTGGCAGTACTTC.

This rearrangement joins TRBV7-9 to TRBJ1-1; D might be TRBD1 (6 bases). The CDR3 totals 12 residues. V was pared by 0 bases and J by 8 bases, with 7 bases between. Germline-derived CDR1 and CDR2 are SEHNR and FQNEAQ (reference sequence). The CDR3 region has the DNA TGTGCCAGCAGCTTAGCGACAGGCGAAGCTTTCTTT. Translation: CASSLATGEAFF.

The V gene is TRBV20-1, the J gene TRBJ2-7; D remains unclear. Germline CDR1 DFQATT, CDR2 SNEGSKA (reference sequence). This CDR3 has 11 residues. V lost 6 bases and J lost 0, with 6 bases in between. The CDR3 spells CSASDSYEQYF. The CDR3 nucleotides read TGCAGTGCCTCGGACTCCTACGAGCAGTACTTC.

The rearrangement links TRBV2 to TRBJ2-5; 7 bases map to TRBD1. Trimming cost V 7 bases and J 2 bases; bases outside gene matches: 7. The CDR3 spans 14 residues. Looked up from germline, CDR1 is SNHLY and CDR2 is FYNNEI. The CDR3 reads CASTRTGVQETQYF. The CDR3, as DNA: TGTGCCAGCACTCGGACAGGAGTTCAAGAGACCCAGTACTTC.

The genes are TRBV23-1 and TRBJ1-2; D unclear. TRBV23-1 is flagged as an ORF with uncertain function. Deletions cut 7 bases from V and 4 bases from J, with 7 bases between. The CDR3 is made up of 11 amino acids. DNA of the CDR3: TGCGCCAGCAACCGGGGCTATGGCTACACCTTC. This codes for CASNRGYGYTF.

The chain joins TRBV2 to TRBJ2-4; the match to TRBD1 covers 9 bases. V trimming: 4 bases; J trimming: 2 bases; junction bases outside the gene matches: 6. The CDR3 spans 16 residues. The germline CDR1 and CDR2 sequences are SNHLY and FYNNEI. The CDR3, as DNA: TGTGCCAGCAGTGGGTTGACAGGGGGTCCCAAAAACATTCAGTACTTC. Residues: CASSGLTGGPKNIQYF.

This chain uses TRBV12-5 with TRBJ1-2; the D is unclear. This CDR3 comprises 13 residues. CDR1 LGHNT and CDR2 FRNRAP come from the germline V gene. Trimming took off 6 bases at V and 8 bases at J, with 16 bases between the two ends. In nucleotides, the CDR3 is TGTGCTAGTGGATTCCCGGAGGCTCGGGGCTACACCTTC. Its protein product is CASGFPEARGYTF.

In its sample, this clone was seen once. The gene calls are TRBV10-2 and TRBJ2-7; unclear D gene. This CDR3 is built from 14 residues. V was pared by 3 bases and J by 2 bases, with 11 bases between. Germline CDR1 WSHSY, CDR2 SAAADI. CDR3 sequence (DNA): TGCGCCAGCAGTGATTGGGGAATCCCCTACGAGCAGTACTTC. It yields the protein CASSDWGIPYEQYF.

This chain links TRBV7-2 with TRBJ1-5; 11 bases fit TRBD1. This CDR3 has 16 residues. After removal of 5 bases from V and 6 bases from J, the junction contained 9 bases not matched to a gene. Germline CDR1 reads SGHTA; CDR2 reads FQGNSA. This CDR3 is CASSGGGTGGSQPQHF. CDR3 nucleotide sequence: TGTGCCAGCAGCGGTGGCGGGACAGGGGGTTCTCAGCCCCAGCATTTT.

The J gene is TRBJ1-6, the V gene TRBV18; D perhaps matches TRBD1 (6 bases). The CDR3 is 14 residues long. Germline V CDR1 and CDR2: KGHSH, LQKENI. V was cut by 3 bases and J by 7 bases, with 10 bases left in between. The CDR3 here is CASSPDSVNSPLHF. In nucleotides, the CDR3 is TGTGCCAGCTCACCGGACAGTGTCAATTCACCCCTCCACTTT.

The chain uses TRBV28 and TRBJ2-6; 11 positions match TRBD1. The CDR3 runs to 19 residues. The junction had 12 bases not matched to a gene; V was cut back by 6 bases and J by 2 bases. Germline-derived CDR1 and CDR2 are MDHEN and SYDVKM. The CDR3, as DNA: TGTGCCAGCAGGGAAAGGGACAGGGGGTTAGGCGCTGGGGCCAACGTCCTGACTTTC. Translated, it gives CASRERDRGLGAGANVLTF.

This chain links TRBV12-5 with TRBJ2-3, with TRBD1 matching 8 bases. Trimming took 5 bases from V and 3 from J; bases not matched to a gene: 7. CDR1 LGHNT and CDR2 FRNRAP come from the germline V gene. The CDR3 is made up of 15 amino acids. CDR3 coding DNA: TGTGCTAGTGGTCCCTCCAGGGGGCGGACAGATACGCAGTATTTT. This codes for CASGPSRGRTDTQYF.